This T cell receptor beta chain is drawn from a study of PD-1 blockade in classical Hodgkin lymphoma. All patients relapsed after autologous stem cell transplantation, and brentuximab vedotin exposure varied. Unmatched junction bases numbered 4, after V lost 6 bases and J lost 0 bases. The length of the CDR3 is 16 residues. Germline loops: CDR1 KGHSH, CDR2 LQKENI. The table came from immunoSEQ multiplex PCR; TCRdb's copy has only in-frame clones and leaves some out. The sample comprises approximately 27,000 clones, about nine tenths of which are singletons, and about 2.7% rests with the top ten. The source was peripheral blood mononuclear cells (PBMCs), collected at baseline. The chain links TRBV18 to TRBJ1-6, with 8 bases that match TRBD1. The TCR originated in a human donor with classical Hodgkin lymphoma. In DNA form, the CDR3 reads TGTGCCAGCTCCCGCGGACAGGGCTCCTATAATTCACCCCTCCACTTT. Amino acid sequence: CASSRGQGSYNSPLHF.